The clone carrying this TCR beta chain was observed a single time. The data are from a study of technical replicates of blood from a few donors. V lost 7 bases and J lost 4, with 11 bases in between. Germline V gene lookup returns CDR1 SQVTM and CDR2 ANQGSEA. The CDR3 length is 12 residues. The table came from immunoSEQ multiplex PCR; TCRdb's copy has only in-frame clones and leaves some out. The table records tens of thousands of clones, approximately 97% of them present only once. The chain combines TRBV29-1 with TRBJ1-5; D is perhaps TRBD1 (5 bases). This clonotype was obtained from a human donor in good health. Source material: T cells isolated from PBMCs. As DNA, the CDR3 is TGCAGCGGAGGACATCCAAATCAGCCCCAGCATTTT. This translates into CSGGHPNQPQHF.